The 22 T cell receptor beta chains below were found in one sample sequenced in a study of cytomegalovirus exposure and HLA in healthy donors (dated by TCRdb to between 2016 and 2019). The library was prepared using the immunoSEQ multiplex PCR assay. A mixture of 60 forward primers for TCR Vbeta segments and 13 reverse primers for TCR Jbeta segments was used in the multiplex PCR. TCRdb carries this immuneACCESS record with in-frame sequences only. Its versions omit some clonotypes, under half of them owing to an unresolved V gene in the studies checked, with the rest unexplained. Counted in this sample were some 95,000 clones; approximately 80% of them appeared once. Clones ranked in the top ten supply over 4% of the sample. Sequencing was carried out using PBMCs. All receptors come from a middle-aged woman in good health and CMV-seropositive.

The chain has TRBV6-6 and TRBJ2-1, with D uncertain. V was clipped by 2 bases and J by 9 bases, with 8 bases between them. Per the germline V gene, CDR1 is MNHNY and CDR2 is SVGAGI (reference sequence). The CDR3 spans 12 residues. CDR3 in amino acids: CASSYVSFEQFF. In nucleotides, the CDR3 is TGTGCCAGCAGTTACGTGAGCTTTGAGCAGTTCTTC.

This chain links TRBV4-2 with TRBJ1-1; D is unclear. CDR3 length equals 15 residues. V lost 4 bases, J lost 6 bases, and 18 bases lay in between. Germline-derived CDR1 and CDR2 are LGHNA and YNFKEQ. The CDR3 loop is CASSPGGGIFAEAFF. In DNA, the CDR3 is TGTGCCAGCAGCCCAGGAGGAGGGATCTTCGCTGAAGCTTTCTTT.

This clone was detected a few times. The V and J genes are TRBV7-9 and TRBJ1-1; weak D call: TRBD1 (5 bases). Per the germline V gene, CDR1 is SEHNR and CDR2 is FQNEAQ (reference sequence). V shed 9 bases and J shed 3 bases, with 14 bases lying between them. There are 13 residues in the CDR3. The CDR3 DNA is TGTGCCAGTTACCAGGGTCTGGACACTGAAGCTTTCTTT. Protein product: CASYQGLDTEAFF.

The CDR3 loop is CASSETGKNTEAFF. CDR3 DNA: TGTGCCAGTAGCGAGACAGGGAAGAACACTGAAGCTTTCTTT. The rearrangement uses TRBV19 and TRBJ1-1, with 7 nucleotides matching TRBD1. CDR1 is LNHDA and CDR2 is SQIVND in the germline V gene (reference sequence). V shed 6 bases, J shed 1 base, and the junction held 5 bases outside the gene matches. This CDR3 region has 14 residues.

This clone was counted between two and nine times. The rearrangement uses TRBV6-5 and TRBJ2-2; D remains unclear. Germline V gene data show CDR1 as MNHEY and CDR2 as SVGAGI. This CDR3 comprises 12 residues. V was trimmed by 6 bases and J by 3 bases, leaving 5 bases between them. CDR3 nucleotides: TGTGCCAGCAGCGAGTACACCGGGGAGCTGTTTTTT. Its protein product is CASSEYTGELFF.

The V gene is TRBV25-1, the J gene TRBJ2-5; weak D call: TRBD1 (5 bases). Germline V gene sequence: CDR1 MGHDK, CDR2 SYGVNS. This CDR3 spans 15 amino acids. Trimming cost V 6 bases and J 1 base, with 15 bases left between them. CDR3 DNA sequence: TGTGCCAGCAGGGGAAATAGGGGTCCCCAAGAGACCCAGTACTTC. It codes for CASRGNRGPQETQYF.

This chain joins TRBV7-4 and TRBJ2-2; D gene uncertain. The V end lost 1 base, the J end lost 4 bases, and 7 bases lay between the germline ends. Germline CDR1 SGHVT, CDR2 SQSDAQ. The CDR3 loop spans 14 amino acids. The CDR3 loop reads CASSLVPVTGELFF. The CDR3 nucleotides read TGTGCCAGCAGCTTAGTACCAGTCACCGGGGAGCTGTTTTTT. The complete variable domain, with remaining parts taken from reference TRBV7-4 and TRBJ2-2, reads GAGVSQSPRYKVAKRGRDVALRCDSISGHVTLYWYRQTLGQGSEVLTYSQSDAQRDKSGRPSGRFSAERPERSVSTLKIQRTEQGDSAVYLCASSLVPVTGELFFGEGSRLTVL.

The chain joins TRBV10-3 to TRBJ1-1; D gene ambiguous. Deletions cut 6 bases from V and 4 bases from J, with 12 bases between. The CDR3 is made up of 13 amino acids. Germline V gene data show CDR1 as ENHRY and CDR2 as SYGVKD. The CDR3 sequence: CAISGVGGTEAFF. DNA of the CDR3: TGTGCCATCAGCGGAGTTGGTGGCACTGAAGCTTTCTTT.

The rearrangement links TRBV5-1 to TRBJ2-7, with 8 bases aligning to TRBD2. The CDR3 covers 15 residues. J lost 4 bases, V lost 0 bases, and 6 bases had no gene match. CDR1 and CDR2 (germline): SGHRS, YFSETQ. The CDR3 DNA reads as TGCGCCAGCAGCTTGGAGAGCGGGAGACCTTACGAGCAGTACTTC. It codes for CASSLESGRPYEQYF.

This clone was recorded a few times. The V call is TRBV27, the J call TRBJ1-1; a weak D match, TRBD1 (6 bases). Trimming cost V 6 bases and J 6 bases, with 23 bases left between them. This CDR3 spans 16 amino acids. Germline V gene sequence: CDR1 MNHEY, CDR2 SMNVEV (reference sequence). CDR3 nucleotide sequence: TGTGCCAGCAGCCCCTGGGGGGGGCCCTCGAGCGCTGAAGCTTTCTTT. Protein: CASSPWGGPSSAEAFF.

This clone was detected only once. V usage is TRBV25-1 and J usage is TRBJ2-1, with D possibly being TRBD2 (5 bases). V was clipped by 7 bases and J by 4 bases, with 11 bases between them. Germline loops: CDR1 MGHDK, CDR2 SYGVNS. The CDR3 is 13 residues long. This chain's CDR3 is CASTGIFYNEQFF. DNA for the CDR3: TGTGCCAGCACCGGGATTTTTTACAATGAGCAGTTCTTC.

This sequence joins TRBV9 and TRBJ2-3, with D hard to call. The CDR3 has 13 residues. V lost 2 bases, J lost 0 bases, and 4 bases lay in between. From germline, CDR1 is SGDLS and CDR2 YYNGEE. In nucleotides, the CDR3 is TGTGCCAGCAGCGTCGGGAGCACAGATACGCAGTATTTT. Its translation: CASSVGSTDTQYF. Using reference TRBV9 and TRBJ2-3 for the parts outside the CDR3, the full variable domain is DSGVTQTPKHLITATGQRVTLRCSPRSGDLSVYWYQQSLDQGLQFLIQYYNGEERAKGNILERFSAQQFPDLHSELNLSSLELGDSALYFCASSVGSTDTQYFGPGTRLTVL.

The chain recombines TRBV19 with TRBJ1-2; TRBD1 matches 9 bases. The CDR3 sequence is 17 residues long. The ends lost 9 bases at V and 2 bases at J; junction bases unmatched: 16. Per the germline V gene, CDR1 is LNHDA and CDR2 is SQIVND (reference sequence). CDR3 region: CASTANLYGTGNYGYTF. CDR3 nucleotide sequence: TGTGCCAGCACCGCAAACCTTTACGGGACAGGGAACTATGGCTACACCTTC.

This rearrangement joins TRBV2 to TRBJ2-7, with TRBD1 identical over 8 bases. The CDR3 sequence is 13 residues long. CDR1 and CDR2 from the germline V gene are SNHLY and FYNNEI. V lost 8 bases to trimming and J lost 2 bases; unmatched junction nucleotides: 5. DNA for the CDR3: TGTGCCAGCCAGACAGGGGACCCCTACGAGCAGTACTTC. As protein: CASQTGDPYEQYF.

This clone appeared a few times. The chain employs TRBV9 and TRBJ1-1; D is unresolved. Germline values: CDR1 SGDLS, CDR2 YYNGEE. The CDR3 has 13 amino acids. The V and J ends lost 0 bases and 4 bases respectively, with 7 bases between them. The CDR3 nucleotides read TGTGCCAGCAGCGTAGCGTCTAGCACTGAAGCTTTCTTT. This codes for CASSVASSTEAFF.

The V gene is TRBV7-6, the J gene TRBJ2-7, with 12 bases that match TRBD1. From germline, CDR1 is SGHVS and CDR2 FNYEAQ. The CDR3 sequence is 14 residues long. The V segment lost 5 bases and the J segment 4 bases; nucleotides outside the gene matches: 3. CDR3 sequence (DNA): TGTGCCAGCAGCCCGGGACAGGGGGCGTACGAGCAGTACTTC. This gives the protein CASSPGQGAYEQYF.

This chain links TRBV19 with TRBJ1-4, with a weak D call TRBD1 (6 bases). Germline CDR1 and CDR2: LNHDA and SQIVND (reference sequence). The CDR3 contains 11 residues. V gave up 9 bases and J gave up 10 bases, with 12 bases separating them. CDR3 nucleotides: TGTGCCAGCGCGACAGGAGGAAAACTGTTTTTT. Translation: CASATGGKLFF.

CDR3 coding DNA: TGCGCCAGCAGCTTACAGGGGGATCCTAATGAAAAACTGTTTTTT. The encoded protein is CASSLQGDPNEKLFF. The gene calls are TRBV5-1 and TRBJ1-4; TRBD1 matches 8 bases. V dropped 2 bases and J dropped 3; count of bases not matched to a gene: 3. CDR3 length: 15 amino acids. CDR1 and CDR2 from the germline V gene are SGHRS and YFSETQ.

The chain has TRBV25-1 and TRBJ2-7; D not certain. This CDR3 contains 12 residues. CDR1 is MGHDK, CDR2 SYGVNS, per germline. Trimming took off 6 bases at V and 5 bases at J, with 11 bases between the two ends. CDR3 amino acids: CASSLSADEQYF. The CDR3 region has the DNA TGTGCCAGCAGCCTAAGCGCGGACGAGCAGTACTTC.

The chain uses TRBV15 and TRBJ1-1, with TRBD1 identical over 11 bases. CDR1 and CDR2 from the germline V gene are LNHNV and YYDKDF (reference sequence). The CDR3 has 18 residues. V lost 5 bases and J lost 1; bases outside the gene matches: 12. CDR3 in DNA: TGTGCCACCAGCGGACACGGACAGGGGGCGAGATGGAACACTGAAGCTTTCTTT. This gives the protein CATSGHGQGARWNTEAFF.

The CDR3 is CASSIDTSGNTIYF. The DNA of the CDR3 is TGCGCCAGCAGCATTGACACCTCTGGAAACACCATATATTTT. This sequence joins TRBV5-1 and TRBJ1-3; D call uncertain. CDR3 length: 14 residues. Trimming removed 4 bases at V and 0 bases at J, with 8 bases between. Germline V gene data show CDR1 as SGHRS and CDR2 as YFSETQ.

This clone was detected a few times. The chain uses TRBV7-2 and TRBJ2-7; TRBD2 matches 8 bases. Germline V lookup: CDR1 SGHTA, CDR2 FQGNSA. Germline trimming cut 4 bases from V and 3 bases from J; bases unmatched to any gene: 8. CDR3 size: 15 residues. The CDR3 loop reads CASSSTSGTVYEQYF. In nucleotides, the CDR3 is TGTGCCAGCAGCTCAACTAGCGGCACCGTCTACGAGCAGTACTTC.